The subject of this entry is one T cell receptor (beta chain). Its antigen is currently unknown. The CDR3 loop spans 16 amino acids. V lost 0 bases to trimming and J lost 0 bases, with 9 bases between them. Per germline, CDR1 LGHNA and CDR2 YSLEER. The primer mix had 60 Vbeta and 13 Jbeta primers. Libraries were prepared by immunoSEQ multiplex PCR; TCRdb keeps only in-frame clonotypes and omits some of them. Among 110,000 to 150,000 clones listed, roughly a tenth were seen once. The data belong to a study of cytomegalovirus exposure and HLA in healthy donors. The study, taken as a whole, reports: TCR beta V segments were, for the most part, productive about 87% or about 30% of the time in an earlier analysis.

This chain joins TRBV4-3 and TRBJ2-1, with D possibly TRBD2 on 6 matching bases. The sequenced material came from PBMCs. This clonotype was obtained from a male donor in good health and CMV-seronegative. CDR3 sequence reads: CASSQDLGGSYNEQFF. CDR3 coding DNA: TGCGCCAGCAGCCAAGATTTGGGGGGCTCCTACAATGAGCAGTTCTTC.